Below are 23 T cell receptor beta chains sequenced from a single sample in a study of PD-1 blockade in classical Hodgkin lymphoma. Each of the patients experienced relapse following autologous stem cell transplantation, and their brentuximab vedotin exposure differed. Sequencing used immunoSEQ multiplex PCR; TCRdb keeps in-frame clones, though not all of them. The sample lists more than 70,000 clones, 92% seen once, with approximately 2.5% in the top ten. Sequenced here: peripheral blood mononuclear cells (PBMCs), sampled before the second cycle of nivolumab. These receptors were collected from a human donor with classical Hodgkin lymphoma.

J is TRBJ2-2 and V is TRBV28, with D uncertain. Trimming took 3 bases from V and 0 from J, leaving 11 bases between them. The CDR3 runs to 16 residues. Germline CDR1 and CDR2: MDHEN and SYDVKM. CDR3 bases: TGTGCCAGCAGTTTGGGTAGGACCTCGAACACCGGGGAGCTGTTTTTT. Amino acid sequence: CASSLGRTSNTGELFF.

As concerns this clone: The sample holds other DNA sequences that translate to the same CDR3. J is TRBJ2-7 and V is TRBV7-9, with no clear D. Germline V gene lookup returns CDR1 SEHNR and CDR2 FQNEAQ (reference sequence). V gave up 1 base and J gave up 1 base, with 2 bases separating them. This CDR3 contains 12 residues. CDR3 region: CASSLVSYEQYF. In DNA, the CDR3 is TGTGCCAGCAGCTTAGTATCCTACGAGCAGTACTTC.

CDR3 protein: CASLLMGREAYEQYF. The CDR3 DNA reads as TGTGCCAGCCTACTCATGGGCAGGGAAGCCTACGAGCAGTACTTC. The V and J genes are TRBV27 and TRBJ2-7; D perhaps matches TRBD1 (5 bases). There are 15 residues in the CDR3. Germline V gene data show CDR1 as MNHEY and CDR2 as SMNVEV (reference sequence). The germline V and J ends were trimmed by 8 bases and 2 bases, with 19 bases remaining between them.

The chain joins TRBV7-9 to TRBJ2-5; 8 nucleotides line up with TRBD2. The CDR3 runs to 15 residues. Looked up from germline, CDR1 is SEHNR and CDR2 is FQNEAQ (reference sequence). V lost 5 bases and J lost 5; bases outside the gene matches: 10. This CDR3 reads CASSPAGTRGETQYF. CDR3 nucleotides: TGTGCCAGCAGCCCGGCCGGGACTAGAGGGGAGACCCAGTACTTC.

This rearrangement joins TRBV4-1 to TRBJ2-2, with 7 bases identical to TRBD2. V shed 2 bases, J shed 2 bases, and the junction held 8 bases outside the gene matches. Germline V gene lookup returns CDR1 MGHRA and CDR2 YSYEKL. The CDR3 covers 17 residues. The CDR3 loop reads CASSQLHAGANTGELFF. The CDR3 region has the DNA TGCGCCAGCAGCCAATTGCACGCGGGAGCAAACACCGGGGAGCTGTTTTTT.

This CDR3 is CASSLEPTNEKLFF. The CDR3 coding sequence is TGTGCCAGCAGCTTAGAGCCAACTAATGAAAAACTGTTTTTT. V is TRBV5-6 and J is TRBJ1-4, with D uncertain. The germline V gene has CDR1 SGHDT and CDR2 YYEEEE. V was cut by 2 bases and J by 0 bases, with 5 bases left in between. The CDR3 sequence is 14 residues long. Full variable domain (remainder filled in from reference TRBV5-6 and TRBJ1-4): DAGVTQSPTHLIKTRGQQVTLRCSPKSGHDTVSWYQQALGQGPQFIFQYYEEEERQRGNFPDRFSGHQFPNYSSELNVNALLLGDSALYLCASSLEPTNEKLFFGSGTQLSVL.

J is TRBJ2-3 and V is TRBV7-3; 13 bases are a match to TRBD2. The CDR3 sequence is 16 residues long. The trim removed 4 bases at V and 5 bases at J, leaving 6 bases unmatched. Germline V gives CDR1 SGHTA, CDR2 FQGTGA. The CDR3 DNA sequence: TGTGCCAGCAGCTCCGGACTAGCGGGAGAAATAGATACGCAGTATTTT. It codes for CASSSGLAGEIDTQYF.

The chain carries TRBV5-1 and TRBJ2-5; 7 bases agree with TRBD1. Unmatched junction bases numbered 9, after V lost 4 bases and J lost 0 bases. CDR3 size: 16 residues. Germline V gene sequence: CDR1 SGHRS, CDR2 YFSETQ. CDR3 sequence: CASSLYLGTDQETQYF. The CDR3, as DNA: TGCGCCAGCAGCCTATACCTCGGGACAGACCAAGAGACCCAGTACTTC.

This chain joins TRBV28 and TRBJ2-5; 9 positions match TRBD2. The germline gives CDR1 MDHEN, CDR2 SYDVKM. V lost 8 bases, J lost 5 bases, and 18 bases stayed unmatched. The CDR3 has 17 amino acids. As DNA, the CDR3 is TGTGCCAGCGGGATCCTTCGTGGTAGCGGGAGAAGGGAGACCCAGTACTTC. It translates to CASGILRGSGRRETQYF.

The V gene is TRBV2, the J gene TRBJ2-3; no firm D call. The germline CDR1 and CDR2 sequences are SNHLY and FYNNEI. The V and J ends lost 2 bases and 0 bases respectively, with 12 bases between them. This CDR3 spans 16 amino acids. The CDR3 region is CASSELGTTSTDTQYF. The CDR3 nucleotides are TGTGCCAGCAGTGAACTGGGAACTACGAGCACAGATACGCAGTATTTT.

This sequence joins TRBV13 and TRBJ2-5; D is perhaps TRBD2 (6 bases). This CDR3 comprises 16 residues. The germline V gene has CDR1 PRHDT and CDR2 FYEKMQ (reference sequence). Trimming shortened V by 5 bases and J by 3 bases, and 19 bases separated the two germline ends. The CDR3 bases are TGTGCCAGCAGCACCGGCCGTACACCGGGGGAAGAGACCCAGTACTTC. Translation gives CASSTGRTPGEETQYF.

The chain uses TRBV7-2 and TRBJ2-1; unclear D gene. The germline V and J ends were trimmed by 5 bases and 0 bases, with 17 bases remaining between them. The CDR3 is 17 amino acids. CDR1 and CDR2 from the germline V gene are SGHTA and FQGNSA. The CDR3 protein is CASSLRFGRYSYNEQFF. CDR3 coding DNA: TGTGCCAGCAGCCTACGCTTCGGGCGTTACTCCTACAATGAGCAGTTCTTC.

This clone was detected once. This chain uses TRBV10-2 with TRBJ1-1; D may be TRBD1 (6 bases). Deletions cut 6 bases from V and 2 bases from J, with 22 bases between. The CDR3 is 17 residues long. In germline, CDR1 is WSHSY, CDR2 SAAADI. For the CDR3, the DNA is TGCGCCAGCAGCCCCGGGACACCCATTCCAGAAAACACTGAAGCTTTCTTT. This encodes CASSPGTPIPENTEAFF.

V gene TRBV7-9 combines with J gene TRBJ2-7; possibly TRBD1 for D (6 bases). Trimming took off 3 bases at V and 0 bases at J, with 18 bases between the two ends. The CDR3 covers 17 residues. Germline lookup yields CDR1 SEHNR and CDR2 FQNEAQ (reference sequence). The CDR3 sequence is CASSFPLTGPYSYEQYF. The CDR3 DNA sequence: TGTGCCAGCAGCTTTCCCCTTACAGGGCCCTACTCCTACGAGCAGTACTTC.

V usage is TRBV9 and J usage is TRBJ2-7; 16 bases map to TRBD2. This CDR3 has 16 residues. Germline values: CDR1 SGDLS, CDR2 YYNGEE. With 3 bases clipped from V and 6 bases from J, the junction kept 6 bases outside the gene matches. CDR3 residues: CASSAPGLAGGPEQYF. The CDR3 nucleotides are TGTGCCAGCAGCGCCCCGGGACTAGCGGGAGGGCCCGAGCAGTACTTC.

This clone came up once. This chain uses TRBV28 with TRBJ1-2; D unclear. The CDR3 contains 13 residues. V was shortened by 3 bases and J by 3 bases, with 8 bases between the two germline ends. CDR1 and CDR2 from the germline V gene are MDHEN and SYDVKM. The CDR3 region is CASSLVADYGYTF. The CDR3 DNA reads as TGTGCCAGCAGTTTGGTGGCCGACTATGGCTACACCTTC.

The chain combines TRBV1 with TRBJ2-1; TRBD2 is the table's D call and was not checked against the DNA. TRBV1 is flagged as a pseudogene. The CDR3 length is 16 residues. In DNA form, the CDR3 reads TGCACCAGCAGCCGCCAACTAGCGGAGGCCTACAATGAGCAGTTCTTC. Encoded protein: CTSSRQLAEAYNEQFF.

The chain has TRBV9 and TRBJ1-3; TRBD1 aligns across 7 bases. V gave up 2 bases and J gave up 0 bases; unmatched junction bases: 2. CDR1 and CDR2 from the germline V gene are SGDLS and YYNGEE. The length of the CDR3 is 15 residues. The CDR3 nucleotides are TGTGCCAGCAGCGTTGGGACAGCCTCTGGAAACACCATATATTTT. It is translated as CASSVGTASGNTIYF.

In its sample, this clone was seen once. This chain connects TRBV2 to TRBJ1-3; 9 bases are a match to TRBD1. CDR3 length: 19 amino acids. Unmatched junction bases numbered 15, after V lost 5 bases and J lost 1 base. CDR1 is SNHLY, CDR2 FYNNEI, per germline. This chain's CDR3 is CASSLLQGAPSRSGNTIYF. Written as DNA, the CDR3 is TGTGCCAGCAGTCTATTACAGGGGGCTCCTTCTAGGTCTGGAAACACCATATATTTT.

The chain joins TRBV6-4 to TRBJ2-1; 11 bases are a match to TRBD2. V trimming: 5 bases; J trimming: 0 bases; junction bases outside the gene matches: 6. The germline V gene encodes CDR1 MRHNA and CDR2 SNTAGT. There are 17 residues in the CDR3. CDR3 region: CASSRGLAGSSYNEQFF. CDR3 nucleotides: TGTGCCAGCAGTCGCGGACTAGCGGGTAGCTCCTACAATGAGCAGTTCTTC.

V is TRBV30 and J is TRBJ1-5; maybe TRBD1 (5 bases). This CDR3 is built from 13 residues. V lost 2 bases and J lost 5, with 10 bases in between. The V gene's germline CDR1 is GTSNPN and CDR2 SVGIG (reference sequence). CDR3 nucleotide sequence: TGTGCCTGGAGTCAGGGACCGGATCAGCCCCAGCATTTT. The encoded protein is CAWSQGPDQPQHF.

This clone was counted a single time. The CDR3 nucleotides are TGTGCCAGCAGTCGACAGGGTACCACAGATACGCAGTATTTT. This translates into CASSRQGTTDTQYF. The V and J genes are TRBV7-6 and TRBJ2-3; 7 nucleotides match TRBD1. V gave up 6 bases and J gave up 2 bases; unmatched junction bases: 5. Looked up from germline, CDR1 is SGHVS and CDR2 is FNYEAQ. This CDR3 spans 14 amino acids.

The rearrangement links TRBV13 to TRBJ2-1; D gene uncertain. The ends were cut back, 1 base at V and 3 bases at J, with 13 bases in the middle. Germline V gene data show CDR1 as PRHDT and CDR2 as FYEKMQ (reference sequence). The length of the CDR3 is 16 residues. The CDR3 protein is CASSLEGQVFYNEQFF. CDR3 DNA: TGTGCCAGCAGCTTAGAAGGTCAGGTATTCTACAATGAGCAGTTCTTC.